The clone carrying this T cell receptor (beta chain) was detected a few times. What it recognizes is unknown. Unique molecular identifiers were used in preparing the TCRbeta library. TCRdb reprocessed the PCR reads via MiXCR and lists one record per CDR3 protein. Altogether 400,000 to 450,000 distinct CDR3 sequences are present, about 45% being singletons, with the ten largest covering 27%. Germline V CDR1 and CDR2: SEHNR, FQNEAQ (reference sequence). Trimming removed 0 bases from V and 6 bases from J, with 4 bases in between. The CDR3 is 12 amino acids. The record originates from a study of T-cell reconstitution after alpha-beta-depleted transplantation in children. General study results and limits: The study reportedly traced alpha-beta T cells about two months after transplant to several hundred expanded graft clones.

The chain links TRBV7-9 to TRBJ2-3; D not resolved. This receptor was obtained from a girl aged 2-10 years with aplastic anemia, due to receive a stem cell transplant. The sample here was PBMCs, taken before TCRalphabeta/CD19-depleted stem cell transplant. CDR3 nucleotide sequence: TGTGCCAGCAGCTTAGCGTCGGATACGCAGTATTTT. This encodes CASSLASDTQYF.